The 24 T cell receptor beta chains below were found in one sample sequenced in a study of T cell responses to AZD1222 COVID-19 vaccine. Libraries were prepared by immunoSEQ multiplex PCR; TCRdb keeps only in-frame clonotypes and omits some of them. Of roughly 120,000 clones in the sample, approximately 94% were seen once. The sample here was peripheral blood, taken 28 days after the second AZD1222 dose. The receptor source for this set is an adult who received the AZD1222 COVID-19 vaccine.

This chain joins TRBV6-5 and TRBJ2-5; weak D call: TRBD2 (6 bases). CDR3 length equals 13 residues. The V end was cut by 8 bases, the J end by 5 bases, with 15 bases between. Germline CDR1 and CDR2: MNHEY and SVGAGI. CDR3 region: CASWGGVQETQYF. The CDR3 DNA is TGTGCCAGCTGGGGCGGGGTACAGGAGACCCAGTACTTC.

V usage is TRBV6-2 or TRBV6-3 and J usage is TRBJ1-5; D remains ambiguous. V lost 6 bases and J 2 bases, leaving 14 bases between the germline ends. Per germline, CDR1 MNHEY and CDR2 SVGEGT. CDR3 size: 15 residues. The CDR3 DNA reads TGTGCCAGCAGCCCTAACATCGCCCGCAATCAGCCCCAGCATTTT. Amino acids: CASSPNIARNQPQHF.

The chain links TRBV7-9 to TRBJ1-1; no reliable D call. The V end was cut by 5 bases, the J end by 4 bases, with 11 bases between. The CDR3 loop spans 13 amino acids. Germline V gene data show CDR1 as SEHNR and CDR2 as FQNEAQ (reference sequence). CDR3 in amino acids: CASSAWLGTEAFF. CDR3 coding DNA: TGTGCCAGCAGCGCCTGGTTAGGCACTGAAGCTTTCTTT.

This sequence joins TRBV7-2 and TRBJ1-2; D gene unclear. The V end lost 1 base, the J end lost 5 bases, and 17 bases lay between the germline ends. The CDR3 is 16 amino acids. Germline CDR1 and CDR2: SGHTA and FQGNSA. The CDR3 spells CASSLDVGRITYGYTF. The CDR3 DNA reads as TGTGCCAGCAGCTTAGACGTTGGCAGGATCACTTATGGCTACACCTTC.

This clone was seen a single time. CDR3 bases: TGTGCCAGTAAACGACCAGGGACGCCCAACTATGGCTACACCTTC. Protein product: CASKRPGTPNYGYTF. The chain joins TRBV19 to TRBJ1-2; tentative D call: TRBD1 (5 bases). With 7 bases removed from V and 2 bases from J, the gap between germline ends came to 17 bases. The CDR3 extends over 15 amino acids. The germline gives CDR1 LNHDA, CDR2 SQIVND (reference sequence).

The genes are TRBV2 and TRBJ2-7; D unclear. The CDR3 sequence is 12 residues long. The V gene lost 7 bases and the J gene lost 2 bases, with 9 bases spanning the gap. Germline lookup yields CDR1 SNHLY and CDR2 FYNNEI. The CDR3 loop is CASKGSAYEQYF. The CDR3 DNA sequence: TGTGCCAGCAAAGGTTCTGCCTACGAGCAGTACTTC. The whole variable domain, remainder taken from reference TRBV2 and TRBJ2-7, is EPEVTQTPSHQVTQMGQEVILRCVPISNHLYFYWYRQILGQKVEFLVSFYNNEISEKSEIFDDQFSVERPDGSNFTLKIRSTKLEDSAMYFCASKGSAYEQYFGPGTRLTVT.

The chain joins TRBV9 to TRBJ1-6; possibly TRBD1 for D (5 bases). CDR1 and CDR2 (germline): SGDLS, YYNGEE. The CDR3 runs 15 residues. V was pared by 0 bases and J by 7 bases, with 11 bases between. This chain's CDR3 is CASSVGGAQNSPLHF. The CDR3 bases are TGTGCCAGCAGCGTAGGCGGGGCGCAGAATTCACCCCTCCACTTT.

The DNA for the CDR3 is TGTGCCAGCACCCGTGTGTCAGGTGAATATGGCTACACCTTC. It yields the protein CASTRVSGEYGYTF. The chain couples TRBV9 to TRBJ1-2; no clear D. Germline assignment: CDR1 SGDLS and CDR2 YYNGEE. CDR3 length: 14 amino acids. The ends were cut back, 6 bases at V and 5 bases at J, with 17 bases in the middle.

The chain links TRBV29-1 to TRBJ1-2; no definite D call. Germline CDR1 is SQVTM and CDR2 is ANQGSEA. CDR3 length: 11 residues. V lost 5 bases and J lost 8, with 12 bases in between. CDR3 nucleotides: TGCAGCGTTTCTGGGCAGGAGGGCTACACCTTC. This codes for CSVSGQEGYTF.

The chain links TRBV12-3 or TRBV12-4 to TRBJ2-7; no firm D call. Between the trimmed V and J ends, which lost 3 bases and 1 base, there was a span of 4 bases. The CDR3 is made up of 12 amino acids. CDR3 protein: CASSFNSYEQYF. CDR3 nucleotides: TGTGCCAGCAGTTTTAATTCCTACGAGCAGTACTTC.

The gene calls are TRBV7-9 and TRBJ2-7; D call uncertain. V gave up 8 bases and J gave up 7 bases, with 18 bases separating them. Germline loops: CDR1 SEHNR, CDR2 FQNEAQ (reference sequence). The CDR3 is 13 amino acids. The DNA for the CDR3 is TGTGCCAGCGGCGGTTCGGTGGTGGGGGAGCAGTACTTC. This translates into CASGGSVVGEQYF.

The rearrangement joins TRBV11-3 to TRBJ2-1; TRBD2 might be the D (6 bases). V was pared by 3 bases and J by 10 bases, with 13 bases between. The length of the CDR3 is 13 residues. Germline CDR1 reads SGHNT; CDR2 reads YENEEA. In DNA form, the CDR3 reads TGTGCCAGCAGCTTCGGCGGGGCCGGGGAGCAGTTCTTC. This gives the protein CASSFGGAGEQFF.

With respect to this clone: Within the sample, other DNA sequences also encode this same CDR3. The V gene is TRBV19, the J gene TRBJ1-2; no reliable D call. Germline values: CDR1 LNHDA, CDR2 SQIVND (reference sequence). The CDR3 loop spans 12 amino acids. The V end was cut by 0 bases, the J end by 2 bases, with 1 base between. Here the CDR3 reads CASSIENYGYTF. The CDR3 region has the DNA TGTGCCAGTAGTATAGAGAACTATGGCTACACCTTC.

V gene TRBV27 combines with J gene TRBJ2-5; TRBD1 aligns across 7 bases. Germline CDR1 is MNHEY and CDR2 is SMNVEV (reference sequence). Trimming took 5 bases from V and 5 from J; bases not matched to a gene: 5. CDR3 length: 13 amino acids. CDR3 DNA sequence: TGTGCCAGCAGTCGACAGGGTAGGGAGACCCAGTACTTC. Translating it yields CASSRQGRETQYF.

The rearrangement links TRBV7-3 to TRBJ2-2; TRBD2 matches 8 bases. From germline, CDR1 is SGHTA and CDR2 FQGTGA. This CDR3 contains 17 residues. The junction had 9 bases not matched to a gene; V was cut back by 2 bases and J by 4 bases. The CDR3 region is CASSLSPGRAGTGELFF. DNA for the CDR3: TGTGCCAGCAGCTTATCACCCGGGAGGGCAGGCACCGGGGAGCTGTTTTTT.

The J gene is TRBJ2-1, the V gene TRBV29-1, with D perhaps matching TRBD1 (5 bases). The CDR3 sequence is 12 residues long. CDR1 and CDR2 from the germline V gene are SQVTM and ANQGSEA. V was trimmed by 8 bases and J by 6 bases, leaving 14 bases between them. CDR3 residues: CSPERGGNEQFF. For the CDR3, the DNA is TGCAGCCCCGAAAGGGGCGGCAATGAGCAGTTCTTC.

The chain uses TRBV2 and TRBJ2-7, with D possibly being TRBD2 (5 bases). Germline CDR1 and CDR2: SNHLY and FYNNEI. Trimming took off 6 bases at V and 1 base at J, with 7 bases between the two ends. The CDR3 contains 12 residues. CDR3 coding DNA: TGTGCCAGCAGACTAGAGTCCTACGAGCAGTACTTC. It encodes CASRLESYEQYF. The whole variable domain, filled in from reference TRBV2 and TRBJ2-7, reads EPEVTQTPSHQVTQMGQEVILRCVPISNHLYFYWYRQILGQKVEFLVSFYNNEISEKSEIFDDQFSVERPDGSNFTLKIRSTKLEDSAMYFCASRLESYEQYFGPGTRLTVT.

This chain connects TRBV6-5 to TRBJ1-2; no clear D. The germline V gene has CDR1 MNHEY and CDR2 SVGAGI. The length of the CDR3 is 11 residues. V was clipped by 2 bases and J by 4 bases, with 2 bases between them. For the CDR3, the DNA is TGTGCCAGCAGTTACCTCTATGGCTACACCTTC. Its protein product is CASSYLYGYTF.

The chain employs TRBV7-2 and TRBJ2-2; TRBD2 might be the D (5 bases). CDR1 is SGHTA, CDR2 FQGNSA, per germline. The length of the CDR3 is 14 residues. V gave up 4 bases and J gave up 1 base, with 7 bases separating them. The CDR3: CASSWSGNTGELFF. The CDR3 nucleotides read TGTGCCAGCAGCTGGAGCGGGAACACCGGGGAGCTGTTTTTT.

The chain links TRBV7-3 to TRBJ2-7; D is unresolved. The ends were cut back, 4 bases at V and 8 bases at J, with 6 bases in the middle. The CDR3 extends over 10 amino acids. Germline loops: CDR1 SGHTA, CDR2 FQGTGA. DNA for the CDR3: TGTGCCAGCAGCTCCCTCAAGCAGTACTTC. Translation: CASSSLKQYF.

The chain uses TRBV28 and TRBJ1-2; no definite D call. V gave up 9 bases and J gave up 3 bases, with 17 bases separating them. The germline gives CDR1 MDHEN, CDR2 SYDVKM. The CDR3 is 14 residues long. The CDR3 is CASKFSDTYYGYTF. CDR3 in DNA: TGTGCCAGTAAATTTTCAGACACGTACTATGGCTACACCTTC.

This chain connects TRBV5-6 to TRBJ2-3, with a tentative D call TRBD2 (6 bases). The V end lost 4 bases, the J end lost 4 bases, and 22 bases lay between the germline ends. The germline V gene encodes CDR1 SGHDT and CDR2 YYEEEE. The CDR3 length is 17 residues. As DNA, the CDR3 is TGTGCCAGCAGCAAAGTGGGACTCCCAGGTCGCGCAGATACGCAGTATTTT. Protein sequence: CASSKVGLPGRADTQYF.

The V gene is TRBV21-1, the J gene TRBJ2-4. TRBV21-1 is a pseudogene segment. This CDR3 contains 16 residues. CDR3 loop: CASSKRGWAAKNIQYF. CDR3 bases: TGTGCCAGCAGCAAAAGAGGTTGGGCGGCCAAAAACATTCAGTACTTC.

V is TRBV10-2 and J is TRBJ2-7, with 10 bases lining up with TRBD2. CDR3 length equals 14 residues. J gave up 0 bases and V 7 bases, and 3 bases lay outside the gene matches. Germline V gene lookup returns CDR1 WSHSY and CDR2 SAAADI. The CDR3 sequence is CASKLAGISYEQYF. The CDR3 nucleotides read TGCGCCAGCAAACTAGCGGGGATCTCCTACGAGCAGTACTTC.